What follows are 14 T cell receptor beta chains derived from one specimen sequenced in a study of shared clonotypes between healthy human individuals. The repertoire was sequenced with immunoSEQ multiplex PCR; TCRdb's copy has only in-frame clones and lacks some. The sample has around 1,900,000 clones, 90% to 95% seen once; the top ten hold more than 1.5%. Naive CD8 populations comprised CD45RO-negative cells positively selected for CCR7, excluding terminally differentiated effector memory CD45RA+ cells. The sample comprised naive CD8+ T cells from PBMCs. The receptors here all came from a man aged 18 to 35 in good health. Some clones in this sample may be carry-over from other donors' samples.

This clone appeared a single time. The J gene is TRBJ2-3, the V gene TRBV28, with 11 bases fitting TRBD2. Germline-derived CDR1 and CDR2 are MDHEN and SYDVKM. The V and J ends lost 0 bases and 5 bases, in that order; junction bases with no gene match: 7. The CDR3 consists of 17 residues. The CDR3 is CASSLWTSGEEGDTQYF. The CDR3 bases are TGTGCCAGCAGTTTATGGACTAGCGGGGAGGAGGGAGATACGCAGTATTTT.

This clone occurred once. The rearrangement links TRBV4-2 to TRBJ2-7, with unresolved D. Per the germline V gene, CDR1 is LGHNA and CDR2 is YNFKEQ. Between the trimmed V and J ends, which lost 2 bases and 2 bases, there was a span of 13 bases. The CDR3 totals 15 residues. The CDR3 protein is CASSQSITLTYEQYF. CDR3 DNA sequence: TGTGCCAGCAGCCAATCCATCACCTTGACCTACGAGCAGTACTTC.

This clone was found once. The chain employs TRBV28 and TRBJ2-5; the match to TRBD2 covers 7 bases. Germline V gives CDR1 MDHEN, CDR2 SYDVKM. The CDR3 contains 14 residues. V shed 8 bases and J 2 bases; nucleotides not matched to a gene: 8. The CDR3 DNA is TGTGCCAGCGGGTCCCTAGCGGATCAAGAGACCCAGTACTTC. It yields the protein CASGSLADQETQYF.

The chain's CDR3 is CATTAGVGANVLTF. The DNA for the CDR3 is TGTGCCACCACTGCGGGTGTAGGGGCCAACGTCCTGACTTTC. The gene calls are TRBV15 and TRBJ2-6; a possible D gene is TRBD2 (5 bases). V was cut by 7 bases and J by 4 bases, with 11 bases left in between. The CDR3 is made up of 14 amino acids. The germline CDR1 and CDR2 sequences are LNHNV and YYDKDF (reference sequence).

The CDR3, as DNA: TGTGCCAGCAGCGCCCAGCGGGAGTGGGAGACCCAGTACTTC. Encoded protein: CASSAQREWETQYF. The gene calls are TRBV7-9 and TRBJ2-5, with TRBD2 identical over 8 bases. V lost 5 bases to trimming and J lost 5 bases; unmatched junction nucleotides: 7. The CDR3 covers 14 residues. CDR1 and CDR2 (germline): SEHNR, FQNEAQ (reference sequence).

The rearrangement joins TRBV28 to TRBJ2-7; possible D gene TRBD2, 6 bases. The CDR3 sequence is 15 residues long. V shed 6 bases and J shed 5 bases, with 20 bases lying between them. Germline V gene sequence: CDR1 MDHEN, CDR2 SYDVKM. This CDR3 reads CASRTTGTSANEQYF. CDR3 nucleotide sequence: TGTGCCAGCAGAACTACCGGGACTTCTGCCAACGAGCAGTACTTC.

This chain joins TRBV5-4 and TRBJ2-1, with 7 bases aligning to TRBD2. CDR1 SGHNT and CDR2 YYREEE come from the germline V gene (reference sequence). V dropped 1 base and J dropped 0; count of bases not matched to a gene: 4. The CDR3 is 16 amino acids. The CDR3 here is CASSLWGGSSYNEQFF. In DNA, the CDR3 is TGTGCCAGCAGCTTGTGGGGCGGGAGCTCCTACAATGAGCAGTTCTTC.

The V call is TRBV28, the J call TRBJ2-7; the match to TRBD2 covers 9 bases. Germline V CDR1 and CDR2: MDHEN, SYDVKM. The CDR3 spans 17 residues. V gave up 10 bases and J gave up 6 bases; unmatched junction bases: 22. CDR3 protein: CATGEGREGLRFAEQYF. The CDR3 DNA reads as TGTGCCACCGGCGAGGGGCGGGAGGGCCTTAGGTTCGCCGAGCAGTACTTC.

V and J are TRBV27 and TRBJ2-3; D is unresolved. The germline V gene encodes CDR1 MNHEY and CDR2 SMNVEV (reference sequence). Deletions cut 7 bases from V and 2 bases from J, with 19 bases between. This CDR3 contains 16 residues. The CDR3 region is CASTAVPGYPTDTQYF. The CDR3 bases are TGTGCCAGCACGGCAGTCCCAGGATATCCCACAGATACGCAGTATTTT.

This clone was seen only a few times. The J gene is TRBJ1-1, the V gene TRBV11-3; TRBD1 is a possible D gene (5 bases). Germline assignment: CDR1 SGHNT and CDR2 YENEEA. V lost 1 base, J lost 11 bases, and 8 bases lay in between. The CDR3 contains 11 residues. The CDR3: CASSLAGCAFF. CDR3 coding DNA: TGTGCCAGCAGCTTAGCAGGGTGTGCTTTCTTT.

The chain recombines TRBV10-1 with TRBJ2-7, with D possibly being TRBD2 (6 bases). This CDR3 contains 11 residues. The germline CDR1 and CDR2 sequences are WNHNN and SYGVQD (reference sequence). Trimming removed 8 bases at V and 9 bases at J, with 14 bases between. In DNA, the CDR3 is TGCGCCAGCTGGAGGGGATCTCTGCAGTACTTC. Its translation is CASWRGSLQYF.

The chain carries TRBV6-5 and TRBJ2-1; D possibly corresponds to TRBD2 (6 bases). The germline V gene has CDR1 MNHEY and CDR2 SVGAGI. Trimming took 0 bases from V and 8 from J, leaving 17 bases between them. The CDR3 covers 16 residues. The CDR3 DNA reads as TGTGCCAGCAGTTACTCCGCGACTAGTAATTTATATGAGCAGTTCTTC. Translation: CASSYSATSNLYEQFF.

V and J are TRBV10-3 and TRBJ2-4; D unclear. V lost 3 bases to trimming and J lost 1 base, with 16 bases between them. The CDR3 contains 17 residues. The germline V gene has CDR1 ENHRY and CDR2 SYGVKD. The CDR3 is CAISDEPVGNAKNIQYF. The CDR3 nucleotides are TGTGCCATCAGTGACGAACCTGTGGGGAATGCCAAAAACATTCAGTACTTC.

The rearrangement joins TRBV28 to TRBJ1-5; D call uncertain. CDR1 MDHEN and CDR2 SYDVKM come from the germline V gene. The CDR3 length is 15 residues. The V gene lost 1 base and the J gene lost 7 bases, with 14 bases spanning the gap. CDR3 sequence reads: CASSLSNHEGQPQHF. The DNA of the CDR3 is TGTGCCAGCAGTTTATCCAACCATGAGGGCCAGCCCCAGCATTTT. The whole variable domain, filled in from reference TRBV28 and TRBJ1-5, reads DVKVTQSSRYLVKRTGEKVFLECVQDMDHENMFWYRQDPGLGLRLIYFSYDVKMKEKGDIPEGYSVSREKKERFSLILESASTNQTSMYLCASSLSNHEGQPQHFGDGTRLSIL.